This paragraph covers one TCR beta chain sequence. The antigen remains undetermined. Germline V gene data show CDR1 as KGHSH and CDR2 as LQKENI. The V and J ends lost 2 bases and 6 bases respectively, with 13 bases between them. The CDR3 covers 14 residues. Here immunoSEQ multiplex PCR was the method, and the copy in TCRdb shows in-frame clones only, minus some. Counted here are about 56,000 clones, about 91% occurring once; the ten biggest clones make up more than 14%. The donors were in the roughly 130-subject validation cohort, distinct from the 666-subject first cohort. The sample is drawn from a study of cytomegalovirus exposure and HLA in healthy donors. Study-wide results and limits: While the bulk of TCR sequences proved rare, some public TCRs turned up in many donors. Cytomegalovirus association was listed for about 160 TCR beta chains.

The sequenced sample was PBMCs. The chain joins TRBV18 to TRBJ1-2; no clear D. The TCR was taken from a woman younger than 35 in good health and CMV-seronegative. The CDR3 here is CASSPSLGKDGYTF. CDR3 coding DNA: TGTGCCAGCTCACCATCGCTCGGGAAGGATGGCTACACCTTC.